The rows below give T cell receptor beta chains drawn from one sample of a study of blood T cell repertoires in COVID-19. The table came from immunoSEQ multiplex PCR; TCRdb's copy has only in-frame clones and leaves some out. The profile shows about 240,000 clones, 65% to 90% of them singletons. Source material: peripheral blood. All receptors come from an older woman with acute or convalescent COVID-19. The CDR3 runs from the conserved cysteine through the conserved F or W. Each record gives: clone size, V gene, J gene, D gene, CDR3 DNA, CDR3 protein. D genes are given only for firm matches. Clone size, where shown, is once, few, many, or a class for clones that have expanded.

clone_size: -; v_call: TRBV7-2; j_call: TRBJ2-1; d_call: TRBD2; cdr3_nt: TGTGCCAGCAGCTTATTCCGAGCGGGGCTCAATGAGCAGTTCTTC; cdr3_aa: CASSLFRAGLNEQFF
clone_size: -; v_call: TRBV29-1; j_call: TRBJ2-3; d_call: TRBD2; cdr3_nt: TGCAGCGTCCCCAGCGGGGGGACCACAGATACGCAGTATTTT; cdr3_aa: CSVPSGGTTDTQYF
clone_size: -; v_call: TRBV4-1; j_call: TRBJ2-3; d_call: -; cdr3_nt: TGCGCCAGCAGCCAAGAAGCACCAGATACGCAGTATTTT; cdr3_aa: CASSQEAPDTQYF
clone_size: -; v_call: TRBV5-1; j_call: TRBJ2-2; d_call: TRBD1; cdr3_nt: TGCGCCAGCAGCGAGCTCGGACAGGGGGAGGCCGGGGAGCTGTTTTTT; cdr3_aa: CASSELGQGEAGELFF
clone_size: -; v_call: TRBV6-6; j_call: TRBJ1-2; d_call: TRBD1; cdr3_nt: TGTGCCAGCAGTTCCAACACACAGGGGGCGAGTGGCTACACCTTC; cdr3_aa: CASSSNTQGASGYTF
clone_size: -; v_call: TRBV28; j_call: TRBJ1-2; d_call: -; cdr3_nt: TGTGCCAGCAGTTTATGGGGGGAGGACTATGGCTACACCTTC; cdr3_aa: CASSLWGEDYGYTF
clone_size: -; v_call: TRBV7-8; j_call: TRBJ2-7; d_call: -; cdr3_nt: TGTGCCAGCAGCCCCGGGACCTACGAGCAGTACTTC; cdr3_aa: CASSPGTYEQYF
clone_size: few; v_call: TRBV24-1; j_call: TRBJ1-5; d_call: TRBD1; cdr3_nt: TGTGCCACCAGTGCGGGACAGTTTAATAGCAATCAGCCCCAGCATTTT; cdr3_aa: CATSAGQFNSNQPQHF
clone_size: -; v_call: TRBV3-1/TRBV3-2; j_call: TRBJ2-1; d_call: -; cdr3_nt: TGTGCCAGCAGTCACGGGACTCCCCCCGATGAGCAGTTCTTC; cdr3_aa: CASSHGTPPDEQFF
clone_size: -; v_call: TRBV12-3/TRBV12-4; j_call: TRBJ2-7; d_call: TRBD1; cdr3_nt: TGTGCCAGCAGTCAGGGGGCCCCCTACGAGCAGTACTTC; cdr3_aa: CASSQGAPYEQYF
clone_size: -; v_call: TRBV4-1; j_call: TRBJ2-1; d_call: -; cdr3_nt: TGCGCCAGCAGCCGAGAAGCTGGGGGGGGCCCCTACAATGAGCAGTTCTTC; cdr3_aa: CASSREAGGGPYNEQFF
clone_size: -; v_call: TRBV15; j_call: TRBJ2-5; d_call: -; cdr3_nt: TGTGCCACCAGCAGTGTCGGTAGGGGGGAGACCCAGTACTTC; cdr3_aa: CATSSVGRGETQYF
clone_size: few; v_call: TRBV10-3; j_call: TRBJ1-1; d_call: TRBD1; cdr3_nt: TGTGCCAGCCAAGCGACAGGGGGGAACACTGAAGCTTTCTTT; cdr3_aa: CASQATGGNTEAFF
clone_size: -; v_call: TRBV2; j_call: TRBJ1-5; d_call: -; cdr3_nt: TGTGCCAGCAGTGAAGAGGGAGGGGGCAATCAGCCCCAGCATTTT; cdr3_aa: CASSEEGGGNQPQHF
clone_size: -; v_call: TRBV5-1; j_call: TRBJ2-5; d_call: TRBD1; cdr3_nt: TGCGCCAGCAGCGGACAGGGGAATCCGGAGACCCAGTACTTC; cdr3_aa: CASSGQGNPETQYF
clone_size: -; v_call: TRBV9; j_call: TRBJ2-3; d_call: -; cdr3_nt: TGTGCCAGCAGCGTAGCTGCGGCGGCAGATACGCAGTATTTT; cdr3_aa: CASSVAAAADTQYF
clone_size: -; v_call: TRBV6-5; j_call: TRBJ1-1; d_call: -; cdr3_nt: TGTGCCAGCGCCTCAGGCGTAGGCACTGAAGCTTTCTTT; cdr3_aa: CASASGVGTEAFF
clone_size: -; v_call: TRBV7-8; j_call: TRBJ1-3; d_call: -; cdr3_nt: TGTGCCAGCAGCCGAGGACTTATTTCAGCTGGAAACACCATATATTTT; cdr3_aa: CASSRGLISAGNTIYF
clone_size: -; v_call: TRBV5-1; j_call: TRBJ1-2; d_call: TRBD1; cdr3_nt: TGCGCCAGCAACCACGGGACAGGCCTCTATGGCTACACCTTC; cdr3_aa: CASNHGTGLYGYTF
clone_size: once; v_call: TRBV16; j_call: TRBJ2-2; d_call: TRBD2; cdr3_nt: TGTGCCAGCAGCCATCGGGGGGCCGGGGAGCTGTTTTTT; cdr3_aa: CASSHRGAGELFF
clone_size: -; v_call: TRBV5-1; j_call: TRBJ2-5; d_call: TRBD1; cdr3_nt: TGCGCCAGCAGCTTCGTAGGACAGGGAAGGGAGACCCAGTACTTC; cdr3_aa: CASSFVGQGRETQYF
clone_size: -; v_call: TRBV27; j_call: TRBJ1-5; d_call: -; cdr3_nt: TGTGCCAGCAGTTTTTTATCAGGGGCGCGGGATCAGCCCCAGCATTTT; cdr3_aa: CASSFLSGARDQPQHF
clone_size: -; v_call: TRBV5-1; j_call: TRBJ2-3; d_call: -; cdr3_nt: TGCGCCAGCAGCTTGGAAGGGGAGGGCACAGATACGCAGTATTTT; cdr3_aa: CASSLEGEGTDTQYF
clone_size: few; v_call: TRBV18; j_call: TRBJ1-1; d_call: -; cdr3_nt: TGTGCCAGCTCTCCCTCACTTATCGAGAACACTGAAGCTTTCTTT; cdr3_aa: CASSPSLIENTEAFF
clone_size: -; v_call: TRBV18; j_call: TRBJ1-2; d_call: -; cdr3_nt: TGTGCCACCCTTGGGGAGACTAACTATGGCTACACCTTC; cdr3_aa: CATLGETNYGYTF
clone_size: few; v_call: TRBV4-3; j_call: TRBJ1-2; d_call: -; cdr3_nt: TGCGCCAGCAGCCAAGGGTCTGGCAGGGCCAACTATGGCTACACCTTC; cdr3_aa: CASSQGSGRANYGYTF
clone_size: -; v_call: TRBV5-4; j_call: TRBJ1-3; d_call: -; cdr3_nt: TGTGCCAGCAGCTTGAGCCTGCACTCTGGAAACACCATATATTTT; cdr3_aa: CASSLSLHSGNTIYF
clone_size: -; v_call: TRBV5-1; j_call: TRBJ2-7; d_call: -; cdr3_nt: TGCGCCAGCAGCTTGACAGGAGGGGCCTCCTACGAGCAGTACTTC; cdr3_aa: CASSLTGGASYEQYF
clone_size: few; v_call: TRBV6-5; j_call: TRBJ1-6; d_call: -; cdr3_nt: TGTGCCAGCAGTTACGTCAGGGAGGGTTCACCCCTCCACTTT; cdr3_aa: CASSYVREGSPLHF
clone_size: once; v_call: TRBV7-2; j_call: TRBJ1-1; d_call: TRBD1; cdr3_nt: TGTGCCAGCAGCCCGACAGGGACAGGCACTGAAGCTTTCTTT; cdr3_aa: CASSPTGTGTEAFF
clone_size: -; v_call: TRBV15; j_call: TRBJ2-6; d_call: -; cdr3_nt: TGTGCCACCAGCAGAGTTGGGGGGATGATTTCTGGGGCCAACGTCCTGACTTTC; cdr3_aa: CATSRVGGMISGANVLTF
clone_size: -; v_call: TRBV6-6; j_call: TRBJ1-5; d_call: -; cdr3_nt: TGTGCCAGCACTACTACGCGGGGGTTTAGCAATCAGCCCCAGCATTTT; cdr3_aa: CASTTTRGFSNQPQHF
clone_size: -; v_call: TRBV6-2/TRBV6-3; j_call: TRBJ1-5; d_call: TRBD1; cdr3_nt: TGTGCCAGCAGTTACTCGATGGCGACAGGGGCTAATCAGCCCCAGCATTTT; cdr3_aa: CASSYSMATGANQPQHF
clone_size: -; v_call: TRBV3-1/TRBV3-2; j_call: TRBJ1-2; d_call: -; cdr3_nt: TGTGCCAGCAGCCTAACCGGAGGGGATGGCTACACCTTC; cdr3_aa: CASSLTGGDGYTF
clone_size: -; v_call: TRBV19; j_call: TRBJ2-3; d_call: TRBD1; cdr3_nt: TGTGCCAGCCGGGACAGGGATACGGGAGATACGCAGTATTTT; cdr3_aa: CASRDRDTGDTQYF
clone_size: -; v_call: TRBV10-3; j_call: TRBJ2-7; d_call: TRBD1; cdr3_nt: TGTGCCATCAGCGAATTTGGGGGACAGGCGGGCGAGCAGTACTTC; cdr3_aa: CAISEFGGQAGEQYF
clone_size: -; v_call: TRBV9; j_call: TRBJ2-2; d_call: -; cdr3_nt: TGTGCCAGCAGGCGCCAGGGAAGCACCGGGGAGCTGTTTTTT; cdr3_aa: CASRRQGSTGELFF
clone_size: -; v_call: TRBV2; j_call: TRBJ2-5; d_call: TRBD1; cdr3_nt: TGTGCCAGCATGGTGGGAACAGGGGGGTCCCAGTACTTC; cdr3_aa: CASMVGTGGSQYF
clone_size: -; v_call: TRBV28; j_call: TRBJ1-2; d_call: TRBD1; cdr3_nt: TGTGCCAGCAGGGACAGGCCGGGGAATTATGGCTACACCTTC; cdr3_aa: CASRDRPGNYGYTF
clone_size: -; v_call: TRBV6-6; j_call: TRBJ1-3; d_call: -; cdr3_nt: TGTGCCAGCAGTTACTACAGCTCTGGAAACACCATATATTTT; cdr3_aa: CASSYYSSGNTIYF
clone_size: once; v_call: TRBV19; j_call: TRBJ1-1; d_call: TRBD1; cdr3_nt: TGTGCCAGTAGTGTCGACAGGGCTGAAGCTTTCTTT; cdr3_aa: CASSVDRAEAFF
clone_size: -; v_call: TRBV4-1; j_call: TRBJ1-5; d_call: TRBD1; cdr3_nt: TGCGCCAGCAGCCTCGGACAGGGGGCACAGCCCCAGCATTTT; cdr3_aa: CASSLGQGAQPQHF
clone_size: -; v_call: TRBV2; j_call: TRBJ2-7; d_call: -; cdr3_nt: TGTGCCAGCAGCGGTACCTTTGGGGGGGGCATTCGGTATTACGAGCAGTACTTC; cdr3_aa: CASSGTFGGGIRYYEQYF
clone_size: -; v_call: TRBV7-2; j_call: TRBJ2-2; d_call: TRBD1; cdr3_nt: TGTGCCAGCAGCTTTCCAGGGGGCGTAAGGACCGGGGAGCTGTTTTTT; cdr3_aa: CASSFPGGVRTGELFF